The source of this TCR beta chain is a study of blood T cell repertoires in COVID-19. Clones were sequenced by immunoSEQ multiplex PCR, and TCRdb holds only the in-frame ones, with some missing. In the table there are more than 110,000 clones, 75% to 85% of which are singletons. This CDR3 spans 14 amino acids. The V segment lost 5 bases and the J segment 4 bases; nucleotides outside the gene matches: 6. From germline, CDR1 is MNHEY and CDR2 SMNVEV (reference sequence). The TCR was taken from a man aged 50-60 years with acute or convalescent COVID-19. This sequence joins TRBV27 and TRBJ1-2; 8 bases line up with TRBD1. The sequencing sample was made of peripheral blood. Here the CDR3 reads CASSQRQGPYGYTF. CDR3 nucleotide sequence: TGTGCCAGCAGTCAAAGACAGGGGCCCTATGGCTACACCTTC.